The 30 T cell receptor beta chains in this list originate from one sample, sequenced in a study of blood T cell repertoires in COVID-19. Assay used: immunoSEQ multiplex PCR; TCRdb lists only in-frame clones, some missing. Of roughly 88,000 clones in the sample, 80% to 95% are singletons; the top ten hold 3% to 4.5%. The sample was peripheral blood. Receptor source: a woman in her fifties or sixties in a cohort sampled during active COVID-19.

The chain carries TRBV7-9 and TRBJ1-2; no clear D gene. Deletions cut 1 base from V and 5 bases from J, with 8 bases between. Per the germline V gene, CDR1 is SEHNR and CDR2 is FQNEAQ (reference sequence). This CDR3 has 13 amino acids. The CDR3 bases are TGTGCCAGCAGCTTAGTGAGCTTTTATGGCTACACCTTC. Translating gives CASSLVSFYGYTF.

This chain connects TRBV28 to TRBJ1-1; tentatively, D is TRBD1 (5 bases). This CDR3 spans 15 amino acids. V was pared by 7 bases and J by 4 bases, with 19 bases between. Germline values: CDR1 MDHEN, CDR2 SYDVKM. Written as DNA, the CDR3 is TGTGCCAGCACCCCTGGGGGGGGTCGGAGCACTGAAGCTTTCTTT. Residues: CASTPGGGRSTEAFF.

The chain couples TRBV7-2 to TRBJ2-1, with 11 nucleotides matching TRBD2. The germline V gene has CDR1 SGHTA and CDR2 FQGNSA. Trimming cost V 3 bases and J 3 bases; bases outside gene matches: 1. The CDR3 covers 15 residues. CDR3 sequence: CASSLLAGGYNEQFF. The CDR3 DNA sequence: TGTGCCAGCAGCTTGCTAGCGGGAGGCTACAATGAGCAGTTCTTC.

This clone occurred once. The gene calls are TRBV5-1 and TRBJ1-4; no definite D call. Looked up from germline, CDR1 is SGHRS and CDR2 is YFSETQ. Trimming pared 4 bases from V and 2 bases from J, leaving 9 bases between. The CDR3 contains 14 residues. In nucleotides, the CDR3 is TGCGCCAGCAGCCTGGACTCTACTAATGAAAAACTGTTTTTT. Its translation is CASSLDSTNEKLFF.

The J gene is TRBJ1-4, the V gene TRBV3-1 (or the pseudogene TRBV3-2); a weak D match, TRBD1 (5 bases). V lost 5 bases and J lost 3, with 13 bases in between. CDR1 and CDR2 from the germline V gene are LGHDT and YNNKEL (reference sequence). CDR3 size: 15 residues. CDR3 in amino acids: CASSAIGGSNEKLFF. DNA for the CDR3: TGTGCCAGCAGCGCTATCGGGGGTTCTAATGAAAAACTGTTTTTT.

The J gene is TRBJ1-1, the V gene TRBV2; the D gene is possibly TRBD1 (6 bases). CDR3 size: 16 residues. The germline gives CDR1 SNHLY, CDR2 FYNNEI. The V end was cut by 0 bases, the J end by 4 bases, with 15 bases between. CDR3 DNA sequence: TGTGCCAGCAGTGAAGCTATGGCAGGGGAAGGCACTGAAGCTTTCTTT. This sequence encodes CASSEAMAGEGTEAFF.

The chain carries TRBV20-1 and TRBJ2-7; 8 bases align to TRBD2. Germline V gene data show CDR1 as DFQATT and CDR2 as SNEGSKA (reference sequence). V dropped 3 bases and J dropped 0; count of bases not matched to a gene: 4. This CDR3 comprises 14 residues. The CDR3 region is CSASLRGGSYEQYF. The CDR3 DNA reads TGCAGTGCTAGTCTCCGGGGGGGCTCCTACGAGCAGTACTTC.

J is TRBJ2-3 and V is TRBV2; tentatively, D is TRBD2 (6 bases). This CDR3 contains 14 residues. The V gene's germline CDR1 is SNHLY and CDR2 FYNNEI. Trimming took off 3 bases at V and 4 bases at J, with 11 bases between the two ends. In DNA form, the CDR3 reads TGTGCCAGCAGTGACGGGGGTATGGCAGATACGCAGTATTTT. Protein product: CASSDGGMADTQYF.

For the CDR3, the DNA is TGTGCCAGCGCCGGGCAGGGGCGATTCTCTGGAAACACCATATATTTT. This encodes CASAGQGRFSGNTIYF. The chain couples TRBV11-2 to TRBJ1-3, with D possibly matching TRBD1 (6 bases). V lost 8 bases to trimming and J lost 0 bases, with 17 bases between them. The CDR3 is 16 residues long. Germline CDR1 is SGHAT and CDR2 is FQNNGV.

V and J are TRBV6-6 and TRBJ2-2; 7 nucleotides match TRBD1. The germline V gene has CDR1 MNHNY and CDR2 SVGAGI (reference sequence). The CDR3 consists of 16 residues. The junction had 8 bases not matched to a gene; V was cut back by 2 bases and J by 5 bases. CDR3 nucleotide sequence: TGTGCCAGCAGTTACCGGACAGGATTAGATACCGGGGAGCTGTTTTTT. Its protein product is CASSYRTGLDTGELFF.

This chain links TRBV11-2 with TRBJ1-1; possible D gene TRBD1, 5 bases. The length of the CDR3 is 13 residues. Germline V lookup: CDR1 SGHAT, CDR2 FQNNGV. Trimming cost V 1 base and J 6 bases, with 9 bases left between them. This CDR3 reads CASSLGGGAEAFF. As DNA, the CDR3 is TGTGCCAGCAGCTTAGGGGGAGGGGCTGAAGCTTTCTTT.

The CDR3: CSVGDRNTGELFF. The CDR3 bases are TGCAGCGTTGGGGACAGGAACACCGGGGAGCTGTTTTTT. The J gene is TRBJ2-2, the V gene TRBV29-1; 7 positions match TRBD1. Germline CDR1 is SQVTM and CDR2 is ANQGSEA. The CDR3 runs 13 residues. V trimming: 4 bases; J trimming: 1 base; junction bases outside the gene matches: 0.

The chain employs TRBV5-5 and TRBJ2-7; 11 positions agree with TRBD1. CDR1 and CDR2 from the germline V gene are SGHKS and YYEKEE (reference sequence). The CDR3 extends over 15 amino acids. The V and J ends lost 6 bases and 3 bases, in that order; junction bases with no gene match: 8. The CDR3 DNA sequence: TGTGCCAGCATCACTGGACAGGGGGCCTTCTACGAGCAGTACTTC. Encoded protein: CASITGQGAFYEQYF.

CDR3 bases: TGTGCCAGCAGTCGTCGGGGAGGCGATGGGACTGGAAACACCATATATTTT. Amino acid sequence: CASSRRGGDGTGNTIYF. V is TRBV6-6 and J is TRBJ1-3; D is undetermined. Germline V CDR1 and CDR2: MNHNY, SVGAGI (reference sequence). The CDR3 spans 17 residues. Trimming pared 5 bases from V and 2 bases from J, leaving 19 bases between.

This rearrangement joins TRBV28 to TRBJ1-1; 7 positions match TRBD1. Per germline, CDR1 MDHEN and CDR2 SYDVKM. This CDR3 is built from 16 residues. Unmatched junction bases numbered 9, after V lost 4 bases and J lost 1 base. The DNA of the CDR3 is TGTGCCAGCAGTTCGGGGATCGGGACAGCGAACACTGAAGCTTTCTTT. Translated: CASSSGIGTANTEAFF.

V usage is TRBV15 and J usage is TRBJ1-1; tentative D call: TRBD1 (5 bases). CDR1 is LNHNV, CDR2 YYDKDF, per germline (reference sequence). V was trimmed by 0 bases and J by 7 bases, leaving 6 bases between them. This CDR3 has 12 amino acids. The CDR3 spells CATSREGDEAFF. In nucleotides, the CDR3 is TGTGCCACCAGCAGAGAAGGGGATGAAGCTTTCTTT.

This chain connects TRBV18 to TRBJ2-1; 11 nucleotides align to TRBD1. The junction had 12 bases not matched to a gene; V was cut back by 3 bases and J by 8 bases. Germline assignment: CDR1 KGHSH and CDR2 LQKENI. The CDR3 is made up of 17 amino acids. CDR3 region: CASSPGQGAGLSDEQFF. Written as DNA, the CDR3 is TGTGCCAGCTCACCCGGACAGGGGGCGGGCCTGTCGGATGAGCAGTTCTTC.

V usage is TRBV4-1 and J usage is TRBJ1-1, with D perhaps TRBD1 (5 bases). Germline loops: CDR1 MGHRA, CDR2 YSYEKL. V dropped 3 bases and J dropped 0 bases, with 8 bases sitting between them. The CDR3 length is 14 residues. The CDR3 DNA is TGCGCCAGCAGCCAGGGAGGGGTGAACACTGAAGCTTTCTTT. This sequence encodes CASSQGGVNTEAFF.

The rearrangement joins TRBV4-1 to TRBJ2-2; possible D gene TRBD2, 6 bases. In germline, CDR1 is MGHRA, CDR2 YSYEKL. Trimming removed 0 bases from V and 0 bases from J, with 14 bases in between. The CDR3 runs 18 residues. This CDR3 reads CASSQEGVEGANTGELFF. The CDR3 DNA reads TGCGCCAGCAGCCAAGAAGGGGTGGAGGGAGCGAACACCGGGGAGCTGTTTTTT.

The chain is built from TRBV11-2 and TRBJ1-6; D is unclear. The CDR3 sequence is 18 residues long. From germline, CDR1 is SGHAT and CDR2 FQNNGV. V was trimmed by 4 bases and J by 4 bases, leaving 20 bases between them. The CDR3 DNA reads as TGTGCCAGCAGCTCCCACCTAGCGGTCGAACTTTATAATTCACCCCTCCACTTT. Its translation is CASSSHLAVELYNSPLHF.

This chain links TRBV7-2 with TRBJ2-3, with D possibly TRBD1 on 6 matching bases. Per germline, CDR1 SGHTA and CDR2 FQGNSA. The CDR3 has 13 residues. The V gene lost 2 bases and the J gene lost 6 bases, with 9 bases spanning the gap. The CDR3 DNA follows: TGTGCCAGCAGCTTATTTGGGGGCGATACGCAGTATTTT. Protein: CASSLFGGDTQYF.

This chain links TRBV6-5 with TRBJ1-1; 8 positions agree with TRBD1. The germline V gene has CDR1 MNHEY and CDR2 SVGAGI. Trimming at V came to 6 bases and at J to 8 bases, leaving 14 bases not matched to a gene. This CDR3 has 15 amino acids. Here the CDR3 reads CASSKTGTGRAEAFF. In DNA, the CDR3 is TGTGCCAGCAGCAAAACCGGGACAGGAAGAGCCGAAGCTTTCTTT.

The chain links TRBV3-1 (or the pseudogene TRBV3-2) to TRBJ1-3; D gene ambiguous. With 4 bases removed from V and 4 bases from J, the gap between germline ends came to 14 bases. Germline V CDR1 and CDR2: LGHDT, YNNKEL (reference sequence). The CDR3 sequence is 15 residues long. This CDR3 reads CASSRGMNIGNTIYF. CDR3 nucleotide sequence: TGTGCCAGCAGCCGAGGCATGAACATAGGAAACACCATATATTTT.

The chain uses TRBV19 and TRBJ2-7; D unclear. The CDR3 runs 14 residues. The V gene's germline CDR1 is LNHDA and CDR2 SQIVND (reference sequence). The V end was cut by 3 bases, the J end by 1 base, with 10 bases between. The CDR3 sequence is CASSIRLVSYEQYF. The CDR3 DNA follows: TGTGCCAGTAGTATCCGGCTAGTTTCCTACGAGCAGTACTTC.

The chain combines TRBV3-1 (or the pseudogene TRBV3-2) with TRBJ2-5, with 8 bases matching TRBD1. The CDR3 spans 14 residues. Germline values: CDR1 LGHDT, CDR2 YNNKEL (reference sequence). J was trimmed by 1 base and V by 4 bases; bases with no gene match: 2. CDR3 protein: CASSRGTGQETQYF. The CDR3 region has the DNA TGTGCCAGCAGCCGAGGGACAGGCCAAGAGACCCAGTACTTC.

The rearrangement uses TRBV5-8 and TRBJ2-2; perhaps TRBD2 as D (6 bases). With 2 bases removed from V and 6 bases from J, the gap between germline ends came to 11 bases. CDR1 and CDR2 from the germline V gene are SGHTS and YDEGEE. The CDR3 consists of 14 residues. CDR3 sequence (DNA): TGTGCCAGCAGCTTTCGGGGGAATGCCGGGGAGCTGTTTTTT. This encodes CASSFRGNAGELFF.

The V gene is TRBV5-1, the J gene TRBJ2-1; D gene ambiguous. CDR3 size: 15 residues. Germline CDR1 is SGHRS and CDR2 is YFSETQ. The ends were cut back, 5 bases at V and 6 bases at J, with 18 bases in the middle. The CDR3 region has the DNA TGCGCCAGCAGTCGGGTGGTTAATTTAATCAATGAGCAGTTCTTC. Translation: CASSRVVNLINEQFF.

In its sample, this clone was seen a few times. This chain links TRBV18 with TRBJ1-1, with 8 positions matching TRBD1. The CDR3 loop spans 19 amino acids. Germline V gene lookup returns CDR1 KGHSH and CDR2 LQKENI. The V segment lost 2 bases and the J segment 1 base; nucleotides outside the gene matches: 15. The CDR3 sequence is CASSPIHRTGPRGNTEAFF. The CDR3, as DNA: TGTGCCAGCTCACCAATTCACCGGACAGGGCCCCGCGGGAACACTGAAGCTTTCTTT.

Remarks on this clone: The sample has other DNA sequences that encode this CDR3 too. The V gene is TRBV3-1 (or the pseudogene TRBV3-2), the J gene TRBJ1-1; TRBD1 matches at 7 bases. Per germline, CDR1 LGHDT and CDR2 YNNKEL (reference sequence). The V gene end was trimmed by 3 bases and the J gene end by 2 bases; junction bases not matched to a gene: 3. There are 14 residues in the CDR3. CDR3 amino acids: CASSQGTANTEAFF. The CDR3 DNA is TGTGCCAGCAGCCAGGGGACAGCAAACACTGAAGCTTTCTTT.

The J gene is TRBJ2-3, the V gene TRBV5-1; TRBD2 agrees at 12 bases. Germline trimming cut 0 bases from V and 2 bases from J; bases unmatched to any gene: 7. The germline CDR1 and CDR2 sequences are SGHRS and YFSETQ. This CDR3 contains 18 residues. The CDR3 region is CASSLAPPSGGATDTQYF. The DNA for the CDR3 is TGCGCCAGCAGCTTGGCCCCCCCTAGCGGGGGGGCCACAGATACGCAGTATTTT.